This TCR beta chain was sequenced during a study of T-cell reconstitution after alpha-beta-depleted transplantation in children (dated by TCRdb to 2016 to 2017). A note on the overall study: Using TCR repertoire profiling, the study followed T-cell immune reconstitution in a quantitative way in children after TCRalphabeta/CD19-depleted allogeneic hematopoietic cell transplantation. Beyond this particular receptor, the publication reports: The apparently early alphabetaT-cell count recovery about two months after transplant was reportedly dependent on only several hundred rapidly expanded clones derived from non-depleted graft cells. Over subsequent months, a decline in hyperexpanded clone frequencies was noted, and after one year, T-cell counts and TCRbeta diversity were mostly ascribed to newly produced T cells. In some patients, the high TCRbeta diversity seen at day 60 was put down to recipient T cells and intrathymic progenitors that had survived conditioning.

As encoded in the germline V gene, CDR1 is MDHEN while CDR2 is SYDVKM. Its CDR3 holds 15 amino acids, cysteine through phenylalanine. Only CDR3 DNA is held: 45 bases, read in frame from base 1. V is pared back by 2 bases and J by 7 bases, with 15 bases lying between the germline termini. This specimen's treatment or condition label, per the study, means: allogeneic hematopoietic cell transplantation with graft depleted of TCRalphabeta T cells and CD19 B cells. TCRalphabeta/CD19-depleted allogeneic hematopoietic cell grafts were given to the transplant recipients, all of whom were children. The library was prepared using PCR. The listed sequencing device is Illumina HiSeq 2500. To normalize quantification of the TCRbeta repertoire, the TCR libraries were built with molecular barcoding that relied on unique molecular identifiers. TCRdb passed the public sequencing reads through fastp at Q25 and MiXCR, retaining productive beta sequences. Every CDR3 protein is listed once, alongside the most common genes and DNA of its rows. For this sample the table gives around 580,000 distinct CDR3 sequences, of which over 20% were detected only once. The ten largest clones add up to around a third of the sample.

About this clonotype itself: Its recognized antigen is unknown. Base quality data are lacking; no much larger clone is found one base away.

Specimen: PBMCs, collected before TCRalphabeta/CD19-depleted stem cell transplant. The chain links TRBV28 with TRBJ1-5; 5 matching bases give a weak D call of TRBD1. The TCR comes from a boy under three years old with Wiskott-Aldrich syndrome, due to receive a stem cell transplant. The CDR3 region reads CASSLSRDSWQPQHF. The bases read TGTGCCAGCAGTTTAAGCAGGGATAGTTGGCAGCCCCAGCATTTT.